This TCR beta chain was documented in a study of blood T cell repertoires in COVID-19. Study-wide context: The analysed material was cDNA or gDNA that came from T cells, B-cell-depleted T cells, or PBMCs.

Sequencing used immunoSEQ multiplex PCR; TCRdb keeps in-frame clones, though not all of them. The repertoire holds 35,000 to 45,000 clones, around 90% seen once, with approximately 0.37% in the top ten. From germline, CDR1 is SGHDT and CDR2 YYEEEE. V lost 1 base, J lost 15 bases, and 17 bases lay in between. This CDR3 region has 14 residues. The sample was peripheral blood. The sequence was obtained from a man between 45 and 60 years old with COVID-19, enrolled during active disease. The chain joins TRBV5-6 to TRBJ1-6, with D perhaps matching TRBD1 (6 bases). CDR3 region: CASSLRGHSMDLHF. The CDR3 DNA reads TGTGCCAGCAGCTTGAGGGGACATTCAATGGACCTCCACTTT. The entire variable domain, with the rest obtained from reference TRBV5-6 and TRBJ1-6, is as follows: DAGVTQSPTHLIKTRGQQVTLRCSPKSGHDTVSWYQQALGQGPQFIFQYYEEEERQRGNFPDRFSGHQFPNYSSELNVNALLLGDSALYLCASSLRGHSMDLHFGNGTRLTVT.